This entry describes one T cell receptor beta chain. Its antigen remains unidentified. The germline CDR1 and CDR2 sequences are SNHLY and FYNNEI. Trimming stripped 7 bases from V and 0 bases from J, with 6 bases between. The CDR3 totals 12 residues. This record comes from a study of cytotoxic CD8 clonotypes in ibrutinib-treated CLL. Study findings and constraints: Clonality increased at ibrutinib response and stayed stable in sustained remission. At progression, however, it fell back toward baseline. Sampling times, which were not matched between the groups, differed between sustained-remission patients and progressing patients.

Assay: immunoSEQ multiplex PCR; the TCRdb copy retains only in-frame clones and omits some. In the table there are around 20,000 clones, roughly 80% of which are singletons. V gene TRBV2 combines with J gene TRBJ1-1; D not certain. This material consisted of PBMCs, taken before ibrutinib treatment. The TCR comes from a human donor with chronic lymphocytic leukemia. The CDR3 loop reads CASTRMNTEAFF. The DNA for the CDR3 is TGTGCCAGCACGCGGATGAACACTGAAGCTTTCTTT. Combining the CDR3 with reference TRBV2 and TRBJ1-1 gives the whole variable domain EPEVTQTPSHQVTQMGQEVILRCVPISNHLYFYWYRQILGQKVEFLVSFYNNEISEKSEIFDDQFSVERPDGSNFTLKIRSTKLEDSAMYFCASTRMNTEAFFGQGTRLTVV.